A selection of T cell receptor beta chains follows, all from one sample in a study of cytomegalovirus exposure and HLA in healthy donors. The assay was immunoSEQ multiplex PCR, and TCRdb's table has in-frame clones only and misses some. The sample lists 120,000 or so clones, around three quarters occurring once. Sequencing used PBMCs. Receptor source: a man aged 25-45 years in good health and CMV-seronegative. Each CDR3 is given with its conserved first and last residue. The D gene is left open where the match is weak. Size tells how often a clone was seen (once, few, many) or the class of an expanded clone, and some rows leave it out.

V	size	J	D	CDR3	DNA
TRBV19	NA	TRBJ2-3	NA	CASSDWARTDTQYF	TGTGCCAGTAGCGATTGGGCCCGCACAGATACGCAGTATTTT
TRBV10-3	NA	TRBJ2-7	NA	CAISRAGHYEQYF	TGTGCCATCAGTCGCGCGGGCCACTACGAGCAGTACTTC
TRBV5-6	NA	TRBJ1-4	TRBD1	CASSLTTGTGGNEKLFF	TGTGCCAGCAGCTTGACGACCGGGACAGGGGGGAATGAAAAACTGTTTTTT
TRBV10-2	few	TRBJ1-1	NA	CASQITSGDAEAFF	TGCGCCAGCCAAATTACTTCAGGGGACGCTGAAGCTTTCTTT
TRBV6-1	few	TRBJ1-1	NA	CASSELNRVNTEAFF	TGTGCCAGCAGTGAACTGAACAGGGTGAACACTGAAGCTTTCTTT
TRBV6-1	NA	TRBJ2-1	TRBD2	CASSEASGGHNEQFF	TGTGCCAGCAGTGAAGCTAGCGGGGGACACAATGAGCAGTTCTTC
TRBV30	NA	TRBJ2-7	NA	CAWSGGLLLEQYF	TGTGCCTGGAGTGGCGGGCTGCTACTCGAGCAGTACTTC
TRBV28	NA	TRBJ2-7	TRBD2	CASSPSHGTSGSSYEQYF	TGTGCCAGCAGCCCCTCCCACGGTACTAGCGGGAGCTCCTACGAGCAGTACTTC
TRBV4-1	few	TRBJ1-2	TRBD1	CASSQQQGVTYGYTF	TGCGCCAGCAGCCAACAGCAGGGGGTAACGTATGGCTACACCTTC
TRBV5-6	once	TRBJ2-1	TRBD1	CASSPATGHNTYNEQFF	TGTGCCAGCAGCCCTGCGACAGGGCATAACACCTACAATGAGCAGTTCTTC
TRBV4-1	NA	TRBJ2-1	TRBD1	CASSQGQGAMYNEQFF	TGCGCCAGCAGCCAAGGGCAGGGGGCGATGTACAATGAGCAGTTCTTC
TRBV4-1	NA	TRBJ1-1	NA	CASSRERTGGGAEAFF	TGCGCCAGCAGCCGAGAAAGGACGGGTGGGGGGGCTGAAGCTTTCTTT
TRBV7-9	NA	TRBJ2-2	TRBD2	CASSLDGTSGGELFF	TGTGCCAGCAGCTTAGATGGGACTAGCGGCGGGGAGCTGTTTTTT
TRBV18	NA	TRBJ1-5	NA	CASSPGGGNQPQHF	TGTGCCAGCTCACCCGGGGGAGGCAATCAGCCCCAGCATTTT
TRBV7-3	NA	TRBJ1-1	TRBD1	CASSRQGGAEAFF	TGTGCCAGCAGTCGTCAGGGGGGAGCTGAAGCTTTCTTT
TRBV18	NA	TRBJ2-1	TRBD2	CASSTSLADYNEQFF	TGTGCCAGCTCAACTTCCCTAGCGGACTACAATGAGCAGTTCTTC
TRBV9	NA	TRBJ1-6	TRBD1	CASSSQQGANSPLHF	TGTGCCAGCAGCTCTCAACAGGGGGCTAATTCACCCCTCCACTTT
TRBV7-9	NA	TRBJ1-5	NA	CASSFGPGNQPQHF	TGTGCCAGCAGCTTTGGTCCGGGCAATCAGCCCCAGCATTTT
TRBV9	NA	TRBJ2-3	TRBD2	CASSVSPGGVFTDTQYF	TGTGCCAGCAGCGTATCCCCGGGGGGGGTCTTCACAGATACGCAGTATTTT
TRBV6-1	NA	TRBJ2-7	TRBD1	CASTSRQGAYEQYF	TGTGCCAGCACCAGCCGACAGGGGGCCTACGAGCAGTACTTC
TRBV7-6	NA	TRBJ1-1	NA	CASSPSPGGEAFF	TGTGCCAGCAGCCCTTCCCCCGGAGGTGAAGCTTTCTTT
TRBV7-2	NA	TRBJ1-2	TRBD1	CASSPTGGRGYTF	TGTGCCAGCAGCCCCACAGGGGGTCGTGGCTACACCTTC
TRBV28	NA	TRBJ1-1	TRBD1	CASTLTGARTTEAFF	TGTGCCAGCACCTTAACAGGGGCGAGGACCACTGAAGCTTTCTTT
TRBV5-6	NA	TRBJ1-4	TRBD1	CASSLAGQGIEKLFF	TGTGCCAGCAGCTTAGCGGGACAGGGGATTGAAAAACTGTTTTTT
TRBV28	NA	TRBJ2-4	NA	CASTTGGVQNIQYF	TGTGCCAGCACTACTGGGGGCGTGCAAAACATTCAGTACTTC
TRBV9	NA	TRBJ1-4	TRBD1	CASSPGTAKLFF	TGTGCCAGCAGCCCGGGGACAGCAAAACTGTTTTTT
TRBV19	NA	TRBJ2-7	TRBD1	CASSLPTGTGPHEQYF	TGTGCCAGTAGTCTACCCACCGGGACAGGTCCTCACGAGCAGTACTTC
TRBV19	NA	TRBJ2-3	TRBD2	CASSIVLVGTSGGTDTQYF	TGTGCCAGTAGTATAGTACTAGTCGGGACTAGCGGGGGAACAGATACGCAGTATTTT
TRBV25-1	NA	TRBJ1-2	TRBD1	CASSAMGPGGHGYTF	TGTGCCAGCAGTGCGATGGGCCCAGGGGGCCATGGCTACACCTTC
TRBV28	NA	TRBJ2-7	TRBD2	CASTSGLPTYEQYF	TGTGCCAGCACGTCGGGACTACCAACCTACGAGCAGTACTTC
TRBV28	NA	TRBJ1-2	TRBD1	CASRTGQGYGGYTF	TGTGCCAGCAGGACGGGACAGGGGTATGGTGGCTACACCTTC
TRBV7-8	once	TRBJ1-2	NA	CASSPQTRGSYTF	TGTGCCAGCAGCCCACAAACTCGAGGAAGCTACACCTTC
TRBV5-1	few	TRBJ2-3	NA	CASSQDLATDTQYF	TGCGCCAGCAGCCAAGATCTAGCGACAGATACGCAGTATTTT
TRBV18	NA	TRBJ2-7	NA	CASSPVSPHEQYF	TGTGCCAGCTCACCAGTATCCCCCCACGAGCAGTACTTC
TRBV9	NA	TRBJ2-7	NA	CASSVGQSYEQYF	TGTGCCAGCAGCGTAGGTCAGTCCTACGAGCAGTACTTC
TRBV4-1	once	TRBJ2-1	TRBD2	CASSDGRAYNEQFF	TGCGCCAGCAGCGACGGGAGGGCCTACAATGAGCAGTTCTTC
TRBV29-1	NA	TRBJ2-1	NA	CSVDAYASSSYNEQFF	TGCAGCGTTGATGCTTATGCGTCTAGCTCCTACAATGAGCAGTTCTTC